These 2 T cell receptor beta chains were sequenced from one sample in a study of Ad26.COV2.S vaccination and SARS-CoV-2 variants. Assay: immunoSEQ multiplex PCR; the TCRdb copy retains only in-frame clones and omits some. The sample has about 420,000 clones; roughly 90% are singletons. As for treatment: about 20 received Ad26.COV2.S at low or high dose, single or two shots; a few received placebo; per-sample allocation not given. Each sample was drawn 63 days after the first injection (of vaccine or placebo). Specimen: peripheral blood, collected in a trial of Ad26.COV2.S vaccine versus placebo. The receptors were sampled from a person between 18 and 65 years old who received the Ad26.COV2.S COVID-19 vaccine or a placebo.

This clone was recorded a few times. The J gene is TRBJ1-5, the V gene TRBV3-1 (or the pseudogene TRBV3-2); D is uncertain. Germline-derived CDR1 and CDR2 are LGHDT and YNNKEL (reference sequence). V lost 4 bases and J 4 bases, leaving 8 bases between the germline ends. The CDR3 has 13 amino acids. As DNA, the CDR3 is TGTGCCAGCAGCCGCAGGACTAATCAGCCCCAGCATTTT. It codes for CASSRRTNQPQHF.

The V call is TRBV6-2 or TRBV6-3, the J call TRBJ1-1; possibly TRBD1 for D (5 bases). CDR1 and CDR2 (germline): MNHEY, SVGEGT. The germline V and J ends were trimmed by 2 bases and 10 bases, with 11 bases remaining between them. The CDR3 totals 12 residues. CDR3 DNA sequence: TGTGCCAGCAGTTACGCGACAGAGGCAGCTTTCTTT. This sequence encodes CASSYATEAAFF.